A single sample is the source of the 8 T cell receptor beta chains below, sequenced in a study of blood T cell repertoires in COVID-19. Assay: immunoSEQ multiplex PCR; the TCRdb copy retains only in-frame clones and omits some. The sample has a few hundred thousand clones; about 89% are singletons. Sample: peripheral blood. Receptors were obtained from a man younger than 40 with acute or convalescent COVID-19.

This clone was picked up one time. The chain uses TRBV28 and TRBJ1-5; 8 nucleotides agree with TRBD1. V trimming: 8 bases; J trimming: 5 bases; junction bases outside the gene matches: 8. CDR3 length: 14 amino acids. Germline V gene sequence: CDR1 MDHEN, CDR2 SYDVKM. CDR3 region: CASRAGGVDQPQHF. In DNA form, the CDR3 reads TGTGCCAGCCGGGCAGGGGGCGTTGATCAGCCCCAGCATTTT.

This CDR3 is CASSLDMRSYNEQFF. As DNA, the CDR3 is TGTGCCAGCAGCCTCGACATGCGCTCCTACAATGAGCAGTTCTTC. The chain combines TRBV11-3 with TRBJ2-1; D not resolved. V was shortened by 5 bases and J by 0 bases, with 11 bases between the two germline ends. The CDR3 runs to 15 residues. Germline CDR1 SGHNT, CDR2 YENEEA.

The CDR3 here is CASSSGTGLNTEAFF. The CDR3 region has the DNA TGTGCCAGCAGCTCGGGCACAGGGCTGAACACTGAAGCTTTCTTT. The chain recombines TRBV5-4 with TRBJ1-1, with a tentative D call TRBD1 (6 bases). Trimming removed 3 bases from V and 0 bases from J, with 12 bases in between. Germline V CDR1 and CDR2: SGHNT, YYREEE (reference sequence). The CDR3 loop spans 15 amino acids.

J is TRBJ2-7 and V is TRBV11-2; 8 nucleotides line up with TRBD1. CDR1 and CDR2 (germline): SGHAT, FQNNGV. The V segment lost 1 base and the J segment 4 bases; nucleotides outside the gene matches: 6. The CDR3 is 15 amino acids. CDR3 sequence: CASSLGPGGMYEQYF. The CDR3 region has the DNA TGTGCCAGCAGCTTAGGTCCAGGGGGCATGTACGAGCAGTACTTC.

This rearrangement joins TRBV5-1 to TRBJ2-3; D is unclear. The CDR3 contains 13 residues. Germline CDR1 and CDR2: SGHRS and YFSETQ. V lost 9 bases and J 0 bases, leaving 11 bases between the germline ends. In DNA form, the CDR3 reads TGCGCCACCAAGCCCTCTAGCACAGATACGCAGTATTTT. It encodes CATKPSSTDTQYF.

This clone showed up just once. The chain has TRBV5-1 and TRBJ2-5, with 7 positions matching TRBD1. Germline V gene lookup returns CDR1 SGHRS and CDR2 YFSETQ. With V trimmed by 4 bases and J by 8 bases, 8 bases remained unmatched. CDR3 length: 13 amino acids. The chain's CDR3 is CASSETGVETQYF. CDR3 coding DNA: TGCGCCAGCAGCGAAACAGGGGTGGAAACCCAGTACTTC. Combining the CDR3 with reference TRBV5-1 and TRBJ2-5 gives the whole variable domain KAGVTQTPRYLIKTRGQQVTLSCSPISGHRSVSWYQQTPGQGLQFLFEYFSETQRNKGNFPGRFSGRQFSNSRSEMNVSTLELGDSALYLCASSETGVETQYFGPGTRLLVL.

CDR3 nucleotide sequence: TGTGCCATCAGAGGGACAGTGCTGGATGAGCAGTTCTTC. It yields the protein CAIRGTVLDEQFF. This rearrangement joins TRBV10-3 to TRBJ2-1; the match to TRBD1 covers 7 bases. Germline V gene data show CDR1 as ENHRY and CDR2 as SYGVKD. After removal of 6 bases from V and 8 bases from J, the junction contained 7 bases not matched to a gene. This CDR3 comprises 13 residues.

The rearrangement links TRBV28 to TRBJ1-1; D is possibly TRBD1 (6 bases). Germline V gene data show CDR1 as MDHEN and CDR2 as SYDVKM. The V end lost 6 bases, the J end lost 4 bases, and 15 bases lay between the germline ends. CDR3 length: 14 amino acids. The CDR3 DNA sequence: TGTGCCAGCAGCCCTACCGGGACAACCACTGAAGCTTTCTTT. Translated, it gives CASSPTGTTTEAFF.